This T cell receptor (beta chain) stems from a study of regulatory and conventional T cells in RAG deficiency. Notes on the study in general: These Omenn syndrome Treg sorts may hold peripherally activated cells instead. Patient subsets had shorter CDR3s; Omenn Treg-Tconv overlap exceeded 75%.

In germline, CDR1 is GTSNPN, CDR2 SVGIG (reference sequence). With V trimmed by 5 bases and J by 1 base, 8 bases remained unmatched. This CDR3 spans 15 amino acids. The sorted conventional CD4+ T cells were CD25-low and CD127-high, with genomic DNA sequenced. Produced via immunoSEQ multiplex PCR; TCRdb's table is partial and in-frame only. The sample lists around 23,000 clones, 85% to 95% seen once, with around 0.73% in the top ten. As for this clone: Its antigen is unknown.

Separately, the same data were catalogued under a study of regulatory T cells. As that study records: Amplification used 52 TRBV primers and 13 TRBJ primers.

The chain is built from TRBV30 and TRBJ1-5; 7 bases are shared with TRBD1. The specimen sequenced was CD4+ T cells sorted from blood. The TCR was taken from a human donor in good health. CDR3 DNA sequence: TGTGCCTGGGACAAGCAGGGGGGGAGCAATCAGCCCCAGCATTTT. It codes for CAWDKQGGSNQPQHF. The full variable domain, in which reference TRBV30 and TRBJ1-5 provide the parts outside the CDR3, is SQTIHQWPATLVQPVGSPLSLECTVEGTSNPNLYWYRQAAGRGLQLLFYSVGIGQISSEVPQNLSASRPQDRQFILSSKKLLLSDSGFYLCAWDKQGGSNQPQHFGDGTRLSIL.